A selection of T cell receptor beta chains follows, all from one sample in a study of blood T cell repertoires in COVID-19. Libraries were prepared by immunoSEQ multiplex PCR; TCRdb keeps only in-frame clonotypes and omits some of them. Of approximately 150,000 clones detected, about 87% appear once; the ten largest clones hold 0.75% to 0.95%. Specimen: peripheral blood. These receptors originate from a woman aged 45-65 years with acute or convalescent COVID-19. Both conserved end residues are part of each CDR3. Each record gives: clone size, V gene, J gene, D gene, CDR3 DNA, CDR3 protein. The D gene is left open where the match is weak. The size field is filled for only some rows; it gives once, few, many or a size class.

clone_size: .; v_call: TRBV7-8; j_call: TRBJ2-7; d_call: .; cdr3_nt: TGTGCCAGCAGCCCGACTAGCTACGAGCAGTACTTC; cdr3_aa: CASSPTSYEQYF
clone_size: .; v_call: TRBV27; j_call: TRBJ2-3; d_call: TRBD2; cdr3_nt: TGTGCCAGCAGTCCTAGCGGGGCCCGCACAGATACGCAGTATTTT; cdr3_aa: CASSPSGARTDTQYF
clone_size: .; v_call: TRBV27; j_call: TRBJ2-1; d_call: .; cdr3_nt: TGTGCCAGCAGTTCCCCGGGAGTATTCGGACTAAGGGATGAGCAGTTCTTC; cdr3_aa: CASSSPGVFGLRDEQFF
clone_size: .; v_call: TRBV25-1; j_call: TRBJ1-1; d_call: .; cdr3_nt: TGTGCCAGCAGCCCAGCACGGGGGGCGAACACTGAAGCTTTCTTT; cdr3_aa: CASSPARGANTEAFF
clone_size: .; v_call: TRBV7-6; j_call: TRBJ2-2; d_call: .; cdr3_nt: TGTGCCAGCAGCCCTATGGGGGAGCTGTTTTTT; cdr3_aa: CASSPMGELFF
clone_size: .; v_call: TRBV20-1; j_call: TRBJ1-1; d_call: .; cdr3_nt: TGCAGTGCGGACAGGAACACTGAAGCTTTCTTT; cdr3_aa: CSADRNTEAFF
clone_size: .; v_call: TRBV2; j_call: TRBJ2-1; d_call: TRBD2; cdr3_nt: TGTGCCAGCAGGGGGGGGATAACCTACAATGAGCAGTTCTTC; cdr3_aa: CASRGGITYNEQFF
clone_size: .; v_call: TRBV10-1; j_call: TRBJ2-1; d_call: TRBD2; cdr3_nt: TGCGCCAGCAGTGAGTCGGGGGGGACCTACAATGAGCAGTTCTTC; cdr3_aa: CASSESGGTYNEQFF
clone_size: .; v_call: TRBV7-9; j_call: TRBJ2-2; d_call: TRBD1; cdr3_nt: TGTGCCAGCAGCTTAGTGGGGACAGGAGCGAACACCGGGGAGCTGTTTTTT; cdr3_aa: CASSLVGTGANTGELFF
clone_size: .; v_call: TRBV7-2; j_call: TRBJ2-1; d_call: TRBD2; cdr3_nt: TGTGCCAGCAGCTTAGCTCCTAGCGGGAGGGCTGAGCAGTTCTTC; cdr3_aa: CASSLAPSGRAEQFF
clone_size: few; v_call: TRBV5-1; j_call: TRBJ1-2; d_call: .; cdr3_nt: TGCGCCAGCAGACAGACACTTAACTATGGCTACACCTTC; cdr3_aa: CASRQTLNYGYTF
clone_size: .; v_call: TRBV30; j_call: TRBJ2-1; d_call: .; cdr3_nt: TGTGCCTGGACCCACCCAGGGAATGAGCAGTTCTTC; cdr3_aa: CAWTHPGNEQFF
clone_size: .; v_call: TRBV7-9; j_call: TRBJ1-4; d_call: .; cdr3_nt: TGTGCCAGCAGCCCAGGTGAAAAACTGTTTTTT; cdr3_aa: CASSPGEKLFF
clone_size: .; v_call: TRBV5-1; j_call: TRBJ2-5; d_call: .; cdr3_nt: TGCGCCAGCAGCCCGGGTAGTTTGGAGACCCAGTACTTC; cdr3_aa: CASSPGSLETQYF
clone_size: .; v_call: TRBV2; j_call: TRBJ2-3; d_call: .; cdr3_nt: TGTGCCAGCACCTTTATGGGGAGTGCCGCAGATACGCAGTATTTT; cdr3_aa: CASTFMGSAADTQYF
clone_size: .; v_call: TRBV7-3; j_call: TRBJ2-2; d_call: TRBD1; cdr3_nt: TGTGCCAGCAGCTTTGGCAGGGGGATCGACGGGGAGCTGTTTTTT; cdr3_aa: CASSFGRGIDGELFF
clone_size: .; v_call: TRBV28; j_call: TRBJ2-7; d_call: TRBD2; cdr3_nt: TGTGCCAGCAGTAAAGGACTAGCGGGGATCTACGAGCAGTACTTC; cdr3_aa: CASSKGLAGIYEQYF
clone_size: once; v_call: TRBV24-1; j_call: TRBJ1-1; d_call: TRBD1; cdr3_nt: TGTGCCACCAGTGATGTCGGGACAGGGGGCCGGACTGAAGCTTTCTTT; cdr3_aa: CATSDVGTGGRTEAFF
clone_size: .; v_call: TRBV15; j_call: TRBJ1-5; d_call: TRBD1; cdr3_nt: TGTGCCACCAGCAGAGATATCGGACAGGCAAATCAGCCCCAGCATTTT; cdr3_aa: CATSRDIGQANQPQHF
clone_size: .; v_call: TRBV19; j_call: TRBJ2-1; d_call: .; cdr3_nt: TGTGCCAGTAGTATGAGTCAAAACTACAATGAGCAGTTCTTC; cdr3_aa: CASSMSQNYNEQFF
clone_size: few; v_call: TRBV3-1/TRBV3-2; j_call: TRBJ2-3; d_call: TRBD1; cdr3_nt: TGTGCCAGCGGGGACAGGGTAGTAGATACGCAGTATTTT; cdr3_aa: CASGDRVVDTQYF
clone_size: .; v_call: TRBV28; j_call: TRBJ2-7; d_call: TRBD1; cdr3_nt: TGTGCCAGCAGCCGGGACAGGGAAGTGGGGTACGAGCAGTACTTC; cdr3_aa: CASSRDREVGYEQYF
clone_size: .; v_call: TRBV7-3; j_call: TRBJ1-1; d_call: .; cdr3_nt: TGTGCCAGCAGCCTGGACAGCACGAACACTGAAGCTTTCTTT; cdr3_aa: CASSLDSTNTEAFF
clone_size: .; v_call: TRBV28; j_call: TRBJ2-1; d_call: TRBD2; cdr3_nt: TGTGCCAGCAGTTTTAGGCAAACTAGCGGGATAAACAATGAGCAGTTCTTC; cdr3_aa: CASSFRQTSGINNEQFF
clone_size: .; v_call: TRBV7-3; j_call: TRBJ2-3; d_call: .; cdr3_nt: TGTGCCAGCAGCCCGGCAGGGGCAGATACGCAGTATTTT; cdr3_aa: CASSPAGADTQYF
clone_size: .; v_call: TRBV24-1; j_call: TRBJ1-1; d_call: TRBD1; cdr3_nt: TGTGCCACAACCACAGGGGGCGGTACTGAAGCTTTCTTT; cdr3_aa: CATTTGGGTEAFF
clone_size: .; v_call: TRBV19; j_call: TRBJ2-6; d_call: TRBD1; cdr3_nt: TGTGCCAGTAGTATAAAGGCCCAGGGGGCTGGGGCCAACGTCCTGACTTTC; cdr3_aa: CASSIKAQGAGANVLTF
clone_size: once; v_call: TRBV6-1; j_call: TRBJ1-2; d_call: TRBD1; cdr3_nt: TGTGCCAGCAGTGAGGGGACAGGGAGTAACTATGGCTACACCTTC; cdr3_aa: CASSEGTGSNYGYTF
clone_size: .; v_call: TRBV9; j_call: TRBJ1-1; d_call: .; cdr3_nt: TGTGCCAGCAGCGTAGCCAGGCAGGACTCCTCAGACACTGAAGCTTTCTTT; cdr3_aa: CASSVARQDSSDTEAFF
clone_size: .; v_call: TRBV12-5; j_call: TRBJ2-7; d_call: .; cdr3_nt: TGTGCTAGTGGTTCATTGGACGGGACCTACGAGCAGTACTTC; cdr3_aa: CASGSLDGTYEQYF
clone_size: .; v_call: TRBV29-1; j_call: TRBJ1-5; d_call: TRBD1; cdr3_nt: TGCAGCGTACGACAGGGGAACAATCAGCCCCAGCATTTT; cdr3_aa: CSVRQGNNQPQHF
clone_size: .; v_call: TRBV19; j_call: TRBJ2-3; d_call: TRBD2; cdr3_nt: TGTGCCAGTAGTATAGTCCGGCGACTAGCGGGGCGCACAGATACGCAGTATTTT; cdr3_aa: CASSIVRRLAGRTDTQYF
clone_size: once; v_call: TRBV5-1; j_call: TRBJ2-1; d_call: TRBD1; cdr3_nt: TGCGCCAGCAGCTCCTCCGGGACAGGGGTCTACAATGAGCAGTTCTTC; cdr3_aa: CASSSSGTGVYNEQFF
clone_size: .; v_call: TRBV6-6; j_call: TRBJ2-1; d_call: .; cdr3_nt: TGTGCCAGCAGTTCGGGTAGAGCCTACAATGAGCAGTTCTTC; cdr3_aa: CASSSGRAYNEQFF
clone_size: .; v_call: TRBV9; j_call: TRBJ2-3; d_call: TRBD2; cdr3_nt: TGTGCCAGCAGCTGGACTAGCGGGGGCACAGATACGCAGTATTTT; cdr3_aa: CASSWTSGGTDTQYF
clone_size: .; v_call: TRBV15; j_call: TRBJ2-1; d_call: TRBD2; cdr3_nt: TGTGCCACCAGCAGAGGGTCTAGCGGAACCTACAATGAGCAGTTCTTC; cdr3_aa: CATSRGSSGTYNEQFF
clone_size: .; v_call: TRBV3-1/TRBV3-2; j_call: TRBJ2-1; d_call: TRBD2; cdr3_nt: TGTGCCAGCAGCCAGAACCAGAGGACTAGCGGGGGCGATGAGCAGTTCTTC; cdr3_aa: CASSQNQRTSGGDEQFF
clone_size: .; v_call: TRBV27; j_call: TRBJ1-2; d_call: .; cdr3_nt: TGTGCCAGCAGTCCCCGGGGAGGTCACTATGGCTACACCTTC; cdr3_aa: CASSPRGGHYGYTF
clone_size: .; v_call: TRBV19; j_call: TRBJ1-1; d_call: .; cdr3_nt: TGTGCCAGTACCCTTGCGATGAACACTGAAGCTTTCTTT; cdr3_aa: CASTLAMNTEAFF
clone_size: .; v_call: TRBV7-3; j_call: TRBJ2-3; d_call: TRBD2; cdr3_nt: TGTGCCAGCAGCTCACTAGCGGGAGCAGATACGCAGTATTTT; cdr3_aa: CASSSLAGADTQYF
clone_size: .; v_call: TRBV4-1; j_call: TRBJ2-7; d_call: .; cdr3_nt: TGCGCCAGCAGCCAAGATATCCTAGCCTACGAGCAGTACTTC; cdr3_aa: CASSQDILAYEQYF